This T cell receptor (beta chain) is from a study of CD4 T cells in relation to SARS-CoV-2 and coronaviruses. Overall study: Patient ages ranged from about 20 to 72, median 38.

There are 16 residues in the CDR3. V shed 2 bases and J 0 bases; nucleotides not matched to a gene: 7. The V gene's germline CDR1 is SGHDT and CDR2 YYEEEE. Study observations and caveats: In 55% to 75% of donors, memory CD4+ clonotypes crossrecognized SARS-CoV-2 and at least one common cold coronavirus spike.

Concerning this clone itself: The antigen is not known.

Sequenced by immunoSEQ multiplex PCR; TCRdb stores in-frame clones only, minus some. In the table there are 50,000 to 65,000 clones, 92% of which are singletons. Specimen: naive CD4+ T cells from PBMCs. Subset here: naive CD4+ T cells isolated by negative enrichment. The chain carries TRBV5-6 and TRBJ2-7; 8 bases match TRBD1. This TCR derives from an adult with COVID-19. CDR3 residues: CASSFGQGASSYEQYF. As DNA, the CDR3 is TGTGCCAGCAGCTTCGGACAGGGTGCGAGCTCCTACGAGCAGTACTTC. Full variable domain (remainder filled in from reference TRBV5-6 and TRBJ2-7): DAGVTQSPTHLIKTRGQQVTLRCSPKSGHDTVSWYQQALGQGPQFIFQYYEEEERQRGNFPDRFSGHQFPNYSSELNVNALLLGDSALYLCASSFGQGASSYEQYFGPGTRLTVT.